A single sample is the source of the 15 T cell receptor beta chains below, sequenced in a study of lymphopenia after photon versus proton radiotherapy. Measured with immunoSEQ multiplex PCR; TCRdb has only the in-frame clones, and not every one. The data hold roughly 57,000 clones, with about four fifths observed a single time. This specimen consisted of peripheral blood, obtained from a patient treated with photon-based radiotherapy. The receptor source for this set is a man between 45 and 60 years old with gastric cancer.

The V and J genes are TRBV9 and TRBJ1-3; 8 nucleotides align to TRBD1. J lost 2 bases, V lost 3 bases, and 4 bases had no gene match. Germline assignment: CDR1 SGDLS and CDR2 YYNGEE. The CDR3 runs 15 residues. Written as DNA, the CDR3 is TGTGCCAGCAGCGGACCGACAGGGGCTGGAAACACCATATATTTT. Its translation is CASSGPTGAGNTIYF. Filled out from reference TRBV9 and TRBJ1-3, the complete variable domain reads DSGVTQTPKHLITATGQRVTLRCSPRSGDLSVYWYQQSLDQGLQFLIQYYNGEERAKGNILERFSAQQFPDLHSELNLSSLELGDSALYFCASSGPTGAGNTIYFGEGSWLTVV.

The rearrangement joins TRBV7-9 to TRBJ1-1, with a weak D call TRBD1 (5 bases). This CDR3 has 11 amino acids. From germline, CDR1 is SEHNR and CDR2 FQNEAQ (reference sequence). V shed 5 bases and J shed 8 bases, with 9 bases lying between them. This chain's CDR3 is CASSARTEAFF. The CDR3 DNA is TGTGCCAGCAGCGCCAGGACAGAAGCTTTCTTT. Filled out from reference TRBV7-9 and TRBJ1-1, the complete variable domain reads DTGVSQNPRHKITKRGQNVTFRCDPISEHNRLYWYRQTLGQGPEFLTYFQNEAQLEKSRLLSDRFSAERPKGSFSTLEIQRTEQGDSAMYLCASSARTEAFFGQGTRLTVV.

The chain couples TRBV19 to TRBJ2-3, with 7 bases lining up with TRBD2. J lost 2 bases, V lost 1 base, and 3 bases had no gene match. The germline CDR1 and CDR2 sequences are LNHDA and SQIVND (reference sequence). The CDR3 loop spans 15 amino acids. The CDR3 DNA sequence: TGTGCCAGTAGTATAGGGGGAGGGCCCACAGATACGCAGTATTTT. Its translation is CASSIGGGPTDTQYF.

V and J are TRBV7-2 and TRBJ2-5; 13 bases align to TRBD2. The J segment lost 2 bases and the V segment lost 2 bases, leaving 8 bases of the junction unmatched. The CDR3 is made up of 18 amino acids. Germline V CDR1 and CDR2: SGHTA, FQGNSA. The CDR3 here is CASSLNARGLAGQETQYF. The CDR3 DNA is TGTGCCAGCAGCTTAAACGCTAGGGGACTAGCGGGACAAGAGACCCAGTACTTC. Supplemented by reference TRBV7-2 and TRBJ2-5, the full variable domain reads GAGVSQSPSNKVTEKGKDVELRCDPISGHTALYWYRQSLGQGLEFLIYFQGNSAPDKSGLPSDRFSAERTGGSVSTLTIQRTQQEDSAVYLCASSLNARGLAGQETQYFGPGTRLLVL.

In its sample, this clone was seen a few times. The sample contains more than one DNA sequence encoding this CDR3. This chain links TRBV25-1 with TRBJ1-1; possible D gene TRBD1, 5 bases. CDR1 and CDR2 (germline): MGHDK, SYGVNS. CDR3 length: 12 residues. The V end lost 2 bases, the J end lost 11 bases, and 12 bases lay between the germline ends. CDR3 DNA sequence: TGTGCCAGCAGTGAAGGCAGGGATCGGGCTTTCTTT. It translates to CASSEGRDRAFF.

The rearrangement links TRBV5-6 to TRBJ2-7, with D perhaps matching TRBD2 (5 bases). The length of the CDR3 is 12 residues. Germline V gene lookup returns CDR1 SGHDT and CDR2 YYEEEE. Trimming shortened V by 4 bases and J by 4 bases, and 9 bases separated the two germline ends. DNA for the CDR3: TGTGCCAGCAGCCGGACTGGGTACGAGCAGTACTTC. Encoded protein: CASSRTGYEQYF.

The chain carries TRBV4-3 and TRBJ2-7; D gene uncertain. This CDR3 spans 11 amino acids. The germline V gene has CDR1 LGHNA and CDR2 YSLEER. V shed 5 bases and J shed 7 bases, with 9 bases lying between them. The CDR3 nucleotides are TGCGCCAGCAGCACCTTAGGGGAGCAGTACTTC. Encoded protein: CASSTLGEQYF.

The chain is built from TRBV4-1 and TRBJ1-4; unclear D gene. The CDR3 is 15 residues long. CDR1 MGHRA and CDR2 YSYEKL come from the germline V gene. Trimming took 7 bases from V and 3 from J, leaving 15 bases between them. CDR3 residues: CASKFTGLPNEKLFF. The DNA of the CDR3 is TGCGCCAGCAAATTCACGGGTCTGCCTAATGAAAAACTGTTTTTT.

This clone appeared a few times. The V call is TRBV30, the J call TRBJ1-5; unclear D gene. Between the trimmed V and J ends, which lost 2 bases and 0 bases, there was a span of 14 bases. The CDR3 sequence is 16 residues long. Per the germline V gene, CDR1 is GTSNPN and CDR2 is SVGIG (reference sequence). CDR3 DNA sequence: TGTGCCTGGAGTTCTCCCTTCATTTCTAGCAATCAGCCCCAGCATTTT. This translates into CAWSSPFISSNQPQHF.

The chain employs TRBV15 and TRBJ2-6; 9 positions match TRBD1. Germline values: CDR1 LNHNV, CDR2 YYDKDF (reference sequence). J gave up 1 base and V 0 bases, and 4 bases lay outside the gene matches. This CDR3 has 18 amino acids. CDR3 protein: CATSREPGQGSGANVLTF. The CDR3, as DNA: TGTGCCACCAGCAGAGAACCGGGACAGGGTTCTGGGGCCAACGTCCTGACTTTC.

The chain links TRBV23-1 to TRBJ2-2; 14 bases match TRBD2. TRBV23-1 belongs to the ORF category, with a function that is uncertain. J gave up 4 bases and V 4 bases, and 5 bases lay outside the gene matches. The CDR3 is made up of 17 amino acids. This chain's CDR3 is CASSRPTSGRVTGELFF. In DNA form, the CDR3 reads TGCGCCAGCAGTCGACCGACTAGCGGGAGGGTCACCGGGGAGCTGTTTTTT.

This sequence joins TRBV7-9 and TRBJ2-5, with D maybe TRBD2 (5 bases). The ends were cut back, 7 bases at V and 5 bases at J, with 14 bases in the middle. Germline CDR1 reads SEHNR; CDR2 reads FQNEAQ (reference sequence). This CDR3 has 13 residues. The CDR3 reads CASTAPGSETQYF. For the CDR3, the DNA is TGTGCCAGCACCGCACCTGGGAGTGAGACCCAGTACTTC.

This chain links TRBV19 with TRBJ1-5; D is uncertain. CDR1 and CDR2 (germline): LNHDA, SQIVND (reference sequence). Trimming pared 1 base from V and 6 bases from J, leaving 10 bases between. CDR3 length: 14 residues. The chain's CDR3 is CASSIAGSGQPQHF. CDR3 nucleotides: TGTGCCAGTAGTATAGCCGGCTCAGGTCAGCCCCAGCATTTT.

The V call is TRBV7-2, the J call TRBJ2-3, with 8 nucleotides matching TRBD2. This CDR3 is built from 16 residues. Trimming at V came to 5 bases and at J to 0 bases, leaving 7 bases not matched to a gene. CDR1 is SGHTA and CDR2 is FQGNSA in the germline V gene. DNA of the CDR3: TGTGCCAGCAGCCAAGGACTAGCAACTAGCACAGATACGCAGTATTTT. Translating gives CASSQGLATSTDTQYF.

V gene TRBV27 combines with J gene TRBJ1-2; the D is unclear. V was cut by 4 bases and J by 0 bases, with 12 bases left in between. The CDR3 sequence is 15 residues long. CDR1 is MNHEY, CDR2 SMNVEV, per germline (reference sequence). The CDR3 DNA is TGTGCCAGCAGTTCCCCTAGGAAAACTAACTATGGCTACACCTTC. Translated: CASSSPRKTNYGYTF.